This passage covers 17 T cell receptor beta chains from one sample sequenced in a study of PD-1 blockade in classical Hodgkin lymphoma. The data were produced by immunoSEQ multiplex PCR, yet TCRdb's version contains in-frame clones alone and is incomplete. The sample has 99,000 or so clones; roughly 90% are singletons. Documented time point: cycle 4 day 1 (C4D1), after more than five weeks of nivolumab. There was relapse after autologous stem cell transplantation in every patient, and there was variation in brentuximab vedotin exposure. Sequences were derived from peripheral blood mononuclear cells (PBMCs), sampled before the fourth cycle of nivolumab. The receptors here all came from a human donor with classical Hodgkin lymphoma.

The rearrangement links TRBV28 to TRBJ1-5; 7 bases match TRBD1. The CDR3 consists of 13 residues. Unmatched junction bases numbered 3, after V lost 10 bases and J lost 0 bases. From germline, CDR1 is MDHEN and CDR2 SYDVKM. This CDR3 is CATDRASNQPQHF. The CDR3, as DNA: TGTGCCACAGACAGGGCTAGCAATCAGCCCCAGCATTTT.

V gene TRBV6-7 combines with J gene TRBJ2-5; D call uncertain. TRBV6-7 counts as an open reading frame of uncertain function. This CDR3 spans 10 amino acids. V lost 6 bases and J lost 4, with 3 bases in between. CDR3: CASSRETQYF. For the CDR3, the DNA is TGTGCCAGCAGCAGAGAGACCCAGTACTTC.

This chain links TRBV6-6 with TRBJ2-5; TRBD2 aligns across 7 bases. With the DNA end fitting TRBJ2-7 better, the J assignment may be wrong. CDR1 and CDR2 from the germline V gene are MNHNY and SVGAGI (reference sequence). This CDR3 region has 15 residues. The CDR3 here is CASSHPPSGPYEQYF. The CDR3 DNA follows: TGTGCCAGCAGTCATCCCCCTAGCGGCCCCTACGAGCAGTACTTC.

The CDR3 is CASSRGSLEQFF. CDR3 nucleotide sequence: TGTGCCAGTAGTAGGGGGAGTCTTGAGCAGTTCTTC. The genes are TRBV19 and TRBJ2-1; either TRBD1 or TRBD2 may supply D (5 bases each). V was shortened by 4 bases and J by 9 bases, with 10 bases between the two germline ends. Germline CDR1 is LNHDA and CDR2 is SQIVND (reference sequence). CDR3 length: 12 residues.

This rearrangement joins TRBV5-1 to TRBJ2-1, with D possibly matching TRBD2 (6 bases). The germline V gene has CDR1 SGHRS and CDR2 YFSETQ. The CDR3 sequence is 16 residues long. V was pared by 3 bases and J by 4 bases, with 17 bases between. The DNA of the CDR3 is TGCGCCAGCAGCTCCATAGGAGCGGGTGAATACAATGAGCAGTTCTTC. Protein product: CASSSIGAGEYNEQFF.

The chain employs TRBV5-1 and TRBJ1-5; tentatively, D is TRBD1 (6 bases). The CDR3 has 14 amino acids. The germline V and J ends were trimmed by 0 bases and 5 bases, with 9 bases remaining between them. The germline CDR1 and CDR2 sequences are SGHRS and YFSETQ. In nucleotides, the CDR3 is TGCGCCAGCAGCTTGGGCGCAGGGGATCAGCCCCAGCATTTT. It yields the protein CASSLGAGDQPQHF. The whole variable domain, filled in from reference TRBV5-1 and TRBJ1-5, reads KAGVTQTPRYLIKTRGQQVTLSCSPISGHRSVSWYQQTPGQGLQFLFEYFSETQRNKGNFPGRFSGRQFSNSRSEMNVSTLELGDSALYLCASSLGAGDQPQHFGDGTRLSIL.

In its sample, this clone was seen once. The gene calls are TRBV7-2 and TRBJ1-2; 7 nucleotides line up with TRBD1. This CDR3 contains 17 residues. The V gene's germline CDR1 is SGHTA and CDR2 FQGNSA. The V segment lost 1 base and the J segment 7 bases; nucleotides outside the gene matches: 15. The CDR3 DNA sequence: TGTGCCAGCAGCTTAGGGTCAGACAGGGCGTACGTGACTGGCTACACCTTC. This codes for CASSLGSDRAYVTGYTF. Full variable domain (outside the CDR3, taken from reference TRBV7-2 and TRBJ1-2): GAGVSQSPSNKVTEKGKDVELRCDPISGHTALYWYRQSLGQGLEFLIYFQGNSAPDKSGLPSDRFSAERTGGSVSTLTIQRTQQEDSAVYLCASSLGSDRAYVTGYTFGSGTRLTVV.

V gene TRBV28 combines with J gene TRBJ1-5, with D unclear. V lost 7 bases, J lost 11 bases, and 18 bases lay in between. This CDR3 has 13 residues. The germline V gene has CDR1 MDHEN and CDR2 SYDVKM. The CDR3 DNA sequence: TGTGCCAGCACCCCTGCCGGCCTGGAGGCCCAGCATTTT. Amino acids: CASTPAGLEAQHF.

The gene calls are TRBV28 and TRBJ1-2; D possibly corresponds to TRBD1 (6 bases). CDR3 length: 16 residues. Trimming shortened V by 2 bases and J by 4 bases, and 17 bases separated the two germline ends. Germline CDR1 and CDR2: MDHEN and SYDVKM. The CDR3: CASSLPEGEGPYGYTF. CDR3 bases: TGTGCCAGCAGTTTACCCGAGGGGGAGGGACCCTATGGCTACACCTTC.

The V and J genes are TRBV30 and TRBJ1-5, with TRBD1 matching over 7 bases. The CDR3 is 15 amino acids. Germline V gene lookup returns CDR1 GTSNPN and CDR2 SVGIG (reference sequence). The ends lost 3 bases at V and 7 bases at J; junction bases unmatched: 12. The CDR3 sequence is CAWRKTGLGEQPQHF. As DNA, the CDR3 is TGTGCCTGGAGAAAGACAGGGCTTGGAGAACAGCCCCAGCATTTT.

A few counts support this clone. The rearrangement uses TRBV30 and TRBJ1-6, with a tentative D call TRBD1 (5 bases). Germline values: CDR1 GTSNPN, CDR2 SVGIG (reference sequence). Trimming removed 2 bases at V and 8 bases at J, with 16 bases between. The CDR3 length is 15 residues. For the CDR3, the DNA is TGTGCCTGGAGTAGGGGTGGACTGAGTTATTCACCCCTCCACTTT. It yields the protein CAWSRGGLSYSPLHF.

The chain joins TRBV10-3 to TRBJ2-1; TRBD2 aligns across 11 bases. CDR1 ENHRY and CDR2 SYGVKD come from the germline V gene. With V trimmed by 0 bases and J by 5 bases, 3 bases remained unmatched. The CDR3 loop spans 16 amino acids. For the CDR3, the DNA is TGTGCCATCAGTGAGTCGGTAGCGGGAGGGAACAATGAGCAGTTCTTC. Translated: CAISESVAGGNNEQFF.

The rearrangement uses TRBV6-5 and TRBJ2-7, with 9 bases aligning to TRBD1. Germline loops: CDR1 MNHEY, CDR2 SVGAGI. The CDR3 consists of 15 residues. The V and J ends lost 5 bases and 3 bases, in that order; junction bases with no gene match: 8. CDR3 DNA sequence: TGTGCCAGCAGTGGGGGGACAGGGTCCGTCTACGAGCAGTACTTC. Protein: CASSGGTGSVYEQYF.

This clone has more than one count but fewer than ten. The CDR3 spells CAWSGGAGANVLTF. Here the CDR3 DNA reads TGTGCCTGGAGTGGAGGAGCTGGGGCCAACGTCCTGACTTTC. The rearrangement links TRBV30 to TRBJ2-6; D gene unclear. The CDR3 contains 14 residues. Trimming left V 1 base short and J 2 bases short, with 6 bases between. The germline gives CDR1 GTSNPN, CDR2 SVGIG (reference sequence).

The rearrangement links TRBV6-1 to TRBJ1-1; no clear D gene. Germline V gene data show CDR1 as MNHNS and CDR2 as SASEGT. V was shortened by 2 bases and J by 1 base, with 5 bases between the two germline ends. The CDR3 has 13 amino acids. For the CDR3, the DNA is TGTGCCAGCAGTGAACAGACGAACACTGAAGCTTTCTTT. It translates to CASSEQTNTEAFF.

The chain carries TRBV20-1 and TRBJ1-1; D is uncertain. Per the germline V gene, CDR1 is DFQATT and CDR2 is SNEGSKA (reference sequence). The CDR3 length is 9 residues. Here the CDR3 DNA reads TGCAGCGAGAACACTGAAGCTTTCTTT. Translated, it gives CSENTEAFF.

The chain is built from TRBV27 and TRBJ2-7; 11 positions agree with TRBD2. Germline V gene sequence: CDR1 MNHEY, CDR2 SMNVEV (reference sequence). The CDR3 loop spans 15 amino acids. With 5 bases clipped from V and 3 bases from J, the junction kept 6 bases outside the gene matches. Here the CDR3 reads CASSPGTSGLYEQYF. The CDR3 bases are TGTGCCAGCAGTCCCGGGACTAGCGGCCTCTACGAGCAGTACTTC.